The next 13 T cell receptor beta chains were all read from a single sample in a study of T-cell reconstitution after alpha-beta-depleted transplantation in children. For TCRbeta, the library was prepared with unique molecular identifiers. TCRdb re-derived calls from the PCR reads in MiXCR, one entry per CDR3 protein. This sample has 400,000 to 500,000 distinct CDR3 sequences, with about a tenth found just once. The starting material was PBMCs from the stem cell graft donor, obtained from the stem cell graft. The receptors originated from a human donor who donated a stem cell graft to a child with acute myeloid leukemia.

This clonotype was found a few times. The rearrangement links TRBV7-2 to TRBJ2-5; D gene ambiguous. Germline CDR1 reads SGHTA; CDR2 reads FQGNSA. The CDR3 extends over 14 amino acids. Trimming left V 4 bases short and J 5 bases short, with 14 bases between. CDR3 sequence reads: CASSSTNPRETQYF. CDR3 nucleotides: TGTGCCAGCAGCTCGACGAATCCCCGGGAGACCCAGTACTTC.

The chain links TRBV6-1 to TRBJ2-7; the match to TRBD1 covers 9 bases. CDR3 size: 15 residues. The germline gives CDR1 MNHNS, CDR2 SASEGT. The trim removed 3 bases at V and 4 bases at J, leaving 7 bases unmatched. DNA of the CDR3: TGTGCCAGCAGTGAGGTATGGGGACAGGGTTACGAGCAGTACTTC. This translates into CASSEVWGQGYEQYF.

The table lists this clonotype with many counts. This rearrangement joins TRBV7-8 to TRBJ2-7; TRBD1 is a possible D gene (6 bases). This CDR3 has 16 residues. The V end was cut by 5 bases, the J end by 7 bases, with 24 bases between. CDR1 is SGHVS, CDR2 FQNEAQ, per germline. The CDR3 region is CASSIHRVHAVVEQYF. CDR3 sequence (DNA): TGTGCCAGCAGCATCCACAGGGTCCACGCGGTAGTTGAGCAGTACTTC.

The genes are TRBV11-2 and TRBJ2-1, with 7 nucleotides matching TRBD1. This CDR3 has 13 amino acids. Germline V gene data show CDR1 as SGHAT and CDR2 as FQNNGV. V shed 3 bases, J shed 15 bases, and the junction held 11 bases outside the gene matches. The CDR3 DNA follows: TGTGCCAGCAGCTTCCAGGGGGAGACCAGGCCGTTCTTC. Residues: CASSFQGETRPFF.

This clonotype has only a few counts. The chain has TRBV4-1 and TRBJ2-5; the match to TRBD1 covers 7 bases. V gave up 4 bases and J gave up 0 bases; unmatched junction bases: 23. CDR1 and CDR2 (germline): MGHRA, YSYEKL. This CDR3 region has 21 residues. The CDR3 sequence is CASSPGVGDRANKGHQETQYF. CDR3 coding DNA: TGCGCCAGCAGCCCAGGGGTTGGTGACAGGGCCAATAAGGGTCACCAAGAGACCCAGTACTTC.

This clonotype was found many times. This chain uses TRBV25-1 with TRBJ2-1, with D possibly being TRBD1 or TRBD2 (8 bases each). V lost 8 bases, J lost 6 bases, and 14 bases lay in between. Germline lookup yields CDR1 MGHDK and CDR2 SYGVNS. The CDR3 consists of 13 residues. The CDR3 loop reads CASVAGTGNEQFF. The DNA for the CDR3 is TGTGCCAGCGTAGCGGGGACAGGCAATGAGCAGTTCTTC.

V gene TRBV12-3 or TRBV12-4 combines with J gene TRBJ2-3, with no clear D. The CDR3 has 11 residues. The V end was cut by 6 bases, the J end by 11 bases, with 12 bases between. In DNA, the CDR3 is TGTGCCAGCAGCCCAAGAATGGAGCAGTATTTT. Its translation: CASSPRMEQYF.

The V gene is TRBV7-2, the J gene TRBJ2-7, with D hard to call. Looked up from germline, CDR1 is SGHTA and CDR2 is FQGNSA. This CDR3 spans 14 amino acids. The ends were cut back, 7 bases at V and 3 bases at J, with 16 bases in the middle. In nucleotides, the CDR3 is TGTGCCAGCACCCCCGGCCGGGCCAACTACGAGCAGTACTTC. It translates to CASTPGRANYEQYF.

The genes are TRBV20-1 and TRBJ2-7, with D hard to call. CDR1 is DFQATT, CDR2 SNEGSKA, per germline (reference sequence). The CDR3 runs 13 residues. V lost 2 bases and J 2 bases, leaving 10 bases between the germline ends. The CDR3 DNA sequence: TGCAGTGCTAGAAGACCGGGTCCCTACGAGCAGTACTTC. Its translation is CSARRPGPYEQYF.

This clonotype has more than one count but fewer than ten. The CDR3 reads CSADAGTGDNEQFF. CDR3 nucleotides: TGCAGTGCGGACGCGGGGACAGGAGACAATGAGCAGTTCTTC. The V gene is TRBV20-1, the J gene TRBJ2-1, with 8 bases that match TRBD1. The CDR3 runs to 14 residues. Germline CDR1 and CDR2: DFQATT and SNEGSKA (reference sequence). The V and J ends lost 6 bases and 5 bases, in that order; junction bases with no gene match: 9.

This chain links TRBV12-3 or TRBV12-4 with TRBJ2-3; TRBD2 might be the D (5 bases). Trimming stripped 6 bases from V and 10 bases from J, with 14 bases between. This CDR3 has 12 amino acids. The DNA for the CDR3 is TGTGCCAGCAGGGCCGGGATATCCGCGCAGTATTTT. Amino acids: CASRAGISAQYF.

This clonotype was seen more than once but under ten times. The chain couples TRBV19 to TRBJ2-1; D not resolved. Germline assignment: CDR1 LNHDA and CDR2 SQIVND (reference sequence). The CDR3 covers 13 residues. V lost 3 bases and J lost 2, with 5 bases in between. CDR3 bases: TGTGCCAGTAGTATCACACCCTACAATGAGCAGTTCTTC. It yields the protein CASSITPYNEQFF.

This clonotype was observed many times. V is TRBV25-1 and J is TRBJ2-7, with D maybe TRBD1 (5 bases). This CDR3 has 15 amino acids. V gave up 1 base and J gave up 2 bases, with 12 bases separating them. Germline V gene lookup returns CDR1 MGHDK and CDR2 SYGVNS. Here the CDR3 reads CASSESAGRPYEQYF. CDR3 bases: TGTGCCAGCAGTGAATCTGCAGGGCGCCCCTACGAGCAGTACTTC.